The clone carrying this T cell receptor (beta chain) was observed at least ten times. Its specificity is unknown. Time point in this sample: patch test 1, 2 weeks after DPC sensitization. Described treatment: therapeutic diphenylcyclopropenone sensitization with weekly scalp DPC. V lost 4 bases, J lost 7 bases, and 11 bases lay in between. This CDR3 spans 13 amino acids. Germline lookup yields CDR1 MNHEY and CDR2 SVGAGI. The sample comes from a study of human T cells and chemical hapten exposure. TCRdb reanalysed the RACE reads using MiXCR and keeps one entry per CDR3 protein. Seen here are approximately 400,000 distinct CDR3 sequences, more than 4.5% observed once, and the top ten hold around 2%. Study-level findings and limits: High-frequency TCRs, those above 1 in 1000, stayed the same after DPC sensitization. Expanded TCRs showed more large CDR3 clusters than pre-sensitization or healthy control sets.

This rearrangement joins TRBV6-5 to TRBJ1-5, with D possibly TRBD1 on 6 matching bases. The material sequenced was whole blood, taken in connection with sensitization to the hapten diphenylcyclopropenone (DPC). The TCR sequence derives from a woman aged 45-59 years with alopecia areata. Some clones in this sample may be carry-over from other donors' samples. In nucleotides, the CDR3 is TGTGCCAGCAGTTCCTACAGGGAGCAGCCCCAGCATTTT. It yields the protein CASSSYREQPQHF.